This T cell receptor beta chain was sequenced during a study of T cell repertoires in cytomegalovirus infection. This clonotype has a count of ten or more. TCRdb analysed the reads with MiXCR anew, one entry per CDR3 protein. The sample lists fewer than 550,000 distinct CDR3 sequences, 16% seen once, with 20% to 30% in the top ten. Trimming removed 4 bases from V and 7 bases from J, with 20 bases in between. This CDR3 is built from 17 residues. Germline V CDR1 and CDR2: LNHNV, YYDKDF (reference sequence). The receptor's source is a human donor in good health (CMV status not recorded). Some clones in this sample may be carry-over from other donors' samples. The sample was CD8+ T cells from PBMCs. This chain joins TRBV15 and TRBJ1-6, with D perhaps TRBD1 (5 bases). For the CDR3, the DNA is TGTGCCACCAGCACCAGCTCCCAGGGCTTCGGAAATTCACCCCTCCACTTT. Its protein is CATSTSSQGFGNSPLHF. The complete variable domain, with remaining parts taken from reference TRBV15 and TRBJ1-6, reads DAMVIQNPRYQVTQFGKPVTLSCSQTLNHNVMYWYQQKSSQAPKLLFHYYDKDFNNEADTPDNFQSRRPNTSFCFLDIRSPGLGDTAMYLCATSTSSQGFGNSPLHFGNGTRLTVT.